The clone carrying this T cell receptor beta chain has ten or more counts. Sequencing was performed with immunoSEQ multiplex PCR; in TCRdb, only in-frame clones are kept and a portion is missing. The sample lists about 480,000 clones; 79% were seen once. V lost 2 bases and J lost 5, with 6 bases in between. The CDR3 length is 12 residues. Germline V CDR1 and CDR2: SEHNR, FQNEAQ (reference sequence). This entry is derived from a study of shared clonotypes between healthy human individuals. This chain links TRBV7-9 with TRBJ1-2, with D unclear. Sequencing input: PBMCs. This clonotype was sampled from a woman in her 40s in good health. Some clones in this sample may be carry-over from other donors' samples. Here the CDR3 reads CASSLLEYGYTF. In nucleotides, the CDR3 is TGTGCCAGCAGCTTATTAGAATATGGCTACACCTTC.